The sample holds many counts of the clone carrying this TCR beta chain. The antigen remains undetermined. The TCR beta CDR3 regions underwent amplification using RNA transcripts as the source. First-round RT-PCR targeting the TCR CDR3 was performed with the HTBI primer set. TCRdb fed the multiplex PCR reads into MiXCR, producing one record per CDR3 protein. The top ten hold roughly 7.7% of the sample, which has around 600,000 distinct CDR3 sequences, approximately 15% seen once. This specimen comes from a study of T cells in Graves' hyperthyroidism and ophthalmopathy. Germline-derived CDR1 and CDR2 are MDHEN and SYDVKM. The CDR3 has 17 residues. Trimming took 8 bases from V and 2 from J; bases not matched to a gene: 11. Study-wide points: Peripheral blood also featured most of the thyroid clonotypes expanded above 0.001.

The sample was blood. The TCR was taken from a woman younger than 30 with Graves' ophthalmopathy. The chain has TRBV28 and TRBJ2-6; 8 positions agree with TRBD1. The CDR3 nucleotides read TGTGCCAGCCTTTCCGGGACAGGATCGCCTGGGGCCAACGTCCTGACTTTC. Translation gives CASLSGTGSPGANVLTF. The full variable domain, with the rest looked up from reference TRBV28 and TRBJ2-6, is DVKVTQSSRYLVKRTGEKVFLECVQDMDHENMFWYRQDPGLGLRLIYFSYDVKMKEKGDIPEGYSVSREKKERFSLILESASTNQTSMYLCASLSGTGSPGANVLTFGAGSRLTVL.